These 29 T cell receptor beta chains share one sample of origin, sequenced in a study of blood T cell repertoires in COVID-19. Using immunoSEQ multiplex PCR, the repertoire was profiled, and TCRdb retains in-frame clones only, with some absent. The profile shows a few hundred thousand clones, 84% of them singletons. The specimen sequenced was PBMCs or T cells enriched from blood (not recorded which). The receptors originated from a middle-aged man who had recovered from COVID-19.

The gene calls are TRBV3-1 (or the pseudogene TRBV3-2) and TRBJ2-2; no definite D call. Germline V gene lookup returns CDR1 LGHDT and CDR2 YNNKEL (reference sequence). This CDR3 is 12 amino acids long. With 7 bases removed from V and 1 base from J, the gap between germline ends came to 4 bases. The CDR3: CASNQNTGELFF. In DNA form, the CDR3 reads TGTGCCAGCAATCAGAACACCGGGGAGCTGTTTTTT.

This chain links TRBV5-8 with TRBJ2-6; no definite D call. V lost 1 base, J lost 1 base, and 6 bases lay in between. The germline gives CDR1 SGHTS, CDR2 YDEGEE. The CDR3 runs to 15 residues. The CDR3 DNA reads TGTGCCAGCAGCTTGCGTCGGTCTGGGGCCAACGTCCTGACTTTC. As protein: CASSLRRSGANVLTF. Full variable domain (remainder filled in from reference TRBV5-8 and TRBJ2-6): EAGVTQSPTHLIKTRGQQATLRCSPISGHTSVYWYQQALGLGLQFLLWYDEGEERNRGNFPPRFSGRQFPNYSSELNVNALELEDSALYLCASSLRRSGANVLTFGAGSRLTVL.

The chain employs TRBV7-9 and TRBJ2-3, with 9 bases aligning to TRBD2. The CDR3 sequence is 15 residues long. Germline loops: CDR1 SEHNR, CDR2 FQNEAQ (reference sequence). J lost 2 bases, V lost 4 bases, and 4 bases had no gene match. The CDR3 DNA reads as TGTGCCAGCAGCTATCGACTAGCGGTCACAGATACGCAGTATTTT. Translated, it gives CASSYRLAVTDTQYF.

The chain carries TRBV19 and TRBJ1-1; D is unresolved. The CDR3 consists of 13 residues. Germline V gene data show CDR1 as LNHDA and CDR2 as SQIVND (reference sequence). Trimming took 5 bases from V and 4 from J, leaving 11 bases between them. The CDR3 loop reads CASSPRLGTEAFF. CDR3 nucleotides: TGTGCCAGTAGTCCACGACTGGGCACTGAAGCTTTCTTT.

V usage is TRBV6-6 and J usage is TRBJ2-7; 9 bases agree with TRBD1. Germline V gene lookup returns CDR1 MNHNY and CDR2 SVGAGI (reference sequence). J lost 3 bases, V lost 6 bases, and 6 bases had no gene match. CDR3 size: 14 residues. The CDR3 loop reads CASRSGTGLYEQYF. The CDR3 region has the DNA TGTGCCAGCAGATCCGGGACAGGGCTCTACGAGCAGTACTTC.

The chain employs TRBV7-3 and TRBJ1-1, with D possibly being TRBD1 (6 bases). The V and J ends lost 5 bases and 4 bases respectively, with 14 bases between them. The CDR3 length is 14 residues. Germline-derived CDR1 and CDR2 are SGHTA and FQGTGA. In DNA, the CDR3 is TGTGCCAGCAGCCCAGGGAGGGGGGGCACTGAAGCTTTCTTT. Translation gives CASSPGRGGTEAFF.

The CDR3 loop is CATSRDRVRTGASEQYF. The CDR3, as DNA: TGTGCCACCAGCAGAGATCGAGTCCGGACAGGGGCCTCCGAGCAGTACTTC. The chain recombines TRBV15 with TRBJ2-7; 9 positions match TRBD1. The CDR3 has 17 residues. V lost 0 bases to trimming and J lost 6 bases; unmatched junction nucleotides: 12. CDR1 is LNHNV and CDR2 is YYDKDF in the germline V gene (reference sequence).

This clone was picked up one time. J is TRBJ2-3 and V is TRBV4-2; TRBD2 agrees at 11 bases. With 3 bases clipped from V and 3 bases from J, the junction kept 17 bases outside the gene matches. CDR3 length: 20 residues. Germline CDR1 LGHNA, CDR2 YNFKEQ. CDR3 bases: TGTGCCAGCAGCCACACTGCATTACTAGCGGGAGTTGTTTCGACAGATACGCAGTATTTT. This encodes CASSHTALLAGVVSTDTQYF.

This sequence joins TRBV20-1 and TRBJ2-7; 7 bases fit TRBD1. Trimming at V came to 3 bases and at J to 7 bases, leaving 9 bases not matched to a gene. Germline values: CDR1 DFQATT, CDR2 SNEGSKA (reference sequence). The CDR3 is 13 residues long. The CDR3 sequence: CSASKVQGQEQYF. The CDR3 nucleotides read TGCAGTGCTAGTAAAGTACAGGGGCAAGAGCAGTACTTC.

The rearrangement joins TRBV7-9 to TRBJ2-1, with 10 bases that match TRBD2. With V trimmed by 5 bases and J by 4 bases, 11 bases remained unmatched. CDR1 SEHNR and CDR2 FQNEAQ come from the germline V gene (reference sequence). CDR3 length: 17 amino acids. DNA of the CDR3: TGTGCCAGCAGCCTCCTAGGGAGCGGGGGGGCTTACAATGAGCAGTTCTTC. Translating gives CASSLLGSGGAYNEQFF.

V is TRBV24-1 and J is TRBJ1-2; maybe TRBD1 (5 bases). The CDR3 runs to 15 residues. Trimming shortened V by 4 bases and J by 2 bases, and 13 bases separated the two germline ends. Looked up from germline, CDR1 is KGHDR and CDR2 is SFDVKD. The CDR3: CATSEGQGGNYGYTF. CDR3 DNA sequence: TGTGCCACCAGTGAGGGGCAGGGAGGAAACTATGGCTACACCTTC.

This chain links TRBV27 with TRBJ2-3; D not certain. This CDR3 has 17 amino acids. Germline-derived CDR1 and CDR2 are MNHEY and SMNVEV (reference sequence). The V end was cut by 4 bases, the J end by 2 bases, with 19 bases between. CDR3 protein: CASSSHQVSSLTDTQYF. Here the CDR3 DNA reads TGTGCCAGCAGTTCCCATCAGGTGTCTTCTCTCACAGATACGCAGTATTTT.

This clone showed up just a few times. The chain couples TRBV7-2 to TRBJ1-2, with a weak D call TRBD1 (6 bases). Per germline, CDR1 SGHTA and CDR2 FQGNSA. This CDR3 has 13 amino acids. The germline V and J ends were trimmed by 4 bases and 8 bases, with 14 bases remaining between them. DNA for the CDR3: TGTGCCAGCAGCTACTTCCGACAGGCGGGCTACACCTTC. Translated, it gives CASSYFRQAGYTF.

This clone was counted a single time. This chain links TRBV19 with TRBJ2-7; perhaps TRBD1 as D (6 bases). CDR3 length: 15 residues. CDR1 and CDR2 (germline): LNHDA, SQIVND (reference sequence). Between the trimmed V and J ends, which lost 3 bases and 5 bases, there was a span of 17 bases. The CDR3 DNA reads TGTGCCAGTAGTATCTCGACAGGTGGGGGCCACGAGCAGTACTTC. It yields the protein CASSISTGGGHEQYF.

The chain employs TRBV19 and TRBJ2-7, with TRBD1 matching over 9 bases. This CDR3 spans 13 amino acids. Germline values: CDR1 LNHDA, CDR2 SQIVND (reference sequence). Unmatched junction bases numbered 6, after V lost 9 bases and J lost 3 bases. The CDR3 reads CAREDRGNYEQYF. CDR3 in DNA: TGTGCCAGGGAAGACAGGGGGAACTACGAGCAGTACTTC.

The rearrangement links TRBV2 to TRBJ2-7, with 12 positions matching TRBD1. Germline CDR1 reads SNHLY; CDR2 reads FYNNEI. V trimming: 7 bases; J trimming: 9 bases; junction bases outside the gene matches: 13. The CDR3 totals 15 residues. CDR3 sequence (DNA): TGTGCCAGCACCTTAGTGGGACAGGGGGCTCGCAGGCAGTACTTC. Residues: CASTLVGQGARRQYF.

V gene TRBV3-1 (or the pseudogene TRBV3-2) combines with J gene TRBJ2-6, with TRBD1 matching 9 bases. Per germline, CDR1 LGHDT and CDR2 YNNKEL (reference sequence). The CDR3 length is 21 residues. V dropped 2 bases and J dropped 0; count of bases not matched to a gene: 14. CDR3 residues: CASSQSGGGDRVPSGANVLTF. The CDR3 nucleotides are TGTGCCAGCAGCCAAAGTGGGGGAGGGGACAGGGTACCCTCTGGGGCCAACGTCCTGACTTTC.

V usage is TRBV12-3 or TRBV12-4 and J usage is TRBJ1-4; weak D call: TRBD1 (5 bases). CDR3 length: 13 amino acids. V shed 8 bases and J shed 5 bases, with 12 bases lying between them. CDR3 DNA sequence: TGTGCCAGCGGAGGGACGGTGAATGAAAAACTGTTTTTT. This translates into CASGGTVNEKLFF.

This rearrangement joins TRBV11-2 to TRBJ2-7; tentatively, D is TRBD1 (6 bases). V gave up 4 bases and J gave up 3 bases, with 16 bases separating them. CDR3 length: 15 amino acids. Germline loops: CDR1 SGHAT, CDR2 FQNNGV. The CDR3 sequence: CASSSHPGVVYEQYF. CDR3 sequence (DNA): TGTGCCAGCAGCTCACACCCAGGGGTCGTCTACGAGCAGTACTTC.

The V call is TRBV18, the J call TRBJ1-2; possible D gene TRBD1, 6 bases. The CDR3 spans 11 residues. The ends were cut back, 6 bases at V and 10 bases at J, with 12 bases in the middle. Per the germline V gene, CDR1 is KGHSH and CDR2 is LQKENI. The CDR3 sequence is CASSLDSSYTF. The CDR3 DNA reads TGTGCCAGCTCCTTGGACAGTTCCTACACCTTC.

This clone turned up a few times. The chain links TRBV28 to TRBJ1-4, with TRBD1 as a possible D gene (6 bases). From germline, CDR1 is MDHEN and CDR2 SYDVKM. This CDR3 is built from 13 residues. CDR3 nucleotides: TGTGGGGCAGGGGCCGCAACTAATGAAAAACTGTTTTTT. Its translation: CGAGAATNEKLFF.

The chain recombines TRBV5-4 with TRBJ2-2; 8 bases match TRBD1. With V trimmed by 4 bases and J by 5 bases, 4 bases remained unmatched. This CDR3 contains 14 residues. Germline-derived CDR1 and CDR2 are SGHNT and YYREEE (reference sequence). The CDR3 coding sequence is TGTGCCAGCAGCGAGGACAGGGCAACCGGGGAGCTGTTTTTT. Protein: CASSEDRATGELFF.

This rearrangement joins TRBV7-8 to TRBJ2-2; 9 bases are shared with TRBD1. Germline assignment: CDR1 SGHVS and CDR2 FQNEAQ. CDR3 length: 13 amino acids. The J segment lost 6 bases and the V segment lost 4 bases, leaving 0 bases of the junction unmatched. CDR3 loop: CASSWTGAGELFF. In DNA, the CDR3 is TGTGCCAGCAGCTGGACAGGGGCCGGGGAGCTGTTTTTT.

The chain is built from TRBV7-9 and TRBJ2-2; weak D call: TRBD2 (6 bases). This CDR3 spans 14 amino acids. CDR1 is SEHNR, CDR2 FQNEAQ, per germline (reference sequence). V was trimmed by 5 bases and J by 5 bases, leaving 12 bases between them. The DNA of the CDR3 is TGTGCCAGCAGCCGAGCGGAGGGGACCGGGGAGCTGTTTTTT. This sequence encodes CASSRAEGTGELFF.

The chain links TRBV5-1 to TRBJ2-7, with 9 nucleotides matching TRBD2. Germline loops: CDR1 SGHRS, CDR2 YFSETQ. CDR3 length: 17 residues. J lost 2 bases, V lost 2 bases, and 11 bases had no gene match. The CDR3 here is CASSLLTLAGHTYEQYF. CDR3 nucleotides: TGCGCCAGCAGCTTACTCACTCTAGCGGGGCATACCTACGAGCAGTACTTC. The full variable domain, completed using reference TRBV5-1 and TRBJ2-7, is KAGVTQTPRYLIKTRGQQVTLSCSPISGHRSVSWYQQTPGQGLQFLFEYFSETQRNKGNFPGRFSGRQFSNSRSEMNVSTLELGDSALYLCASSLLTLAGHTYEQYFGPGTRLTVT.

Worth noting for this clone: At one end the junction does not follow the germline gene, possibly because of a read error. The V gene is TRBV15, the J gene TRBJ2-2; D not certain. CDR1 LNHNV and CDR2 YYDKDF come from the germline V gene (reference sequence). CDR3 length: 18 amino acids. This CDR3 is CATSGDLVTDNSTGELFF. The CDR3 region has the DNA TGTGCCACCAGCGGAGATTTAGTCACAGACAACAGTACCGGGGAGCTGTTTTTT.

The chain couples TRBV9 to TRBJ2-7; TRBD2 might be the D (6 bases). The CDR3 consists of 15 residues. V lost 4 bases to trimming and J lost 5 bases, with 19 bases between them. The germline gives CDR1 SGDLS, CDR2 YYNGEE. CDR3 amino acids: CASSTIPGETDEQYF. The CDR3 bases are TGTGCCAGCAGCACAATACCGGGAGAGACCGACGAGCAGTACTTC.

The J gene is TRBJ2-1, the V gene TRBV19; the match to TRBD2 covers 14 bases. The CDR3 is made up of 15 amino acids. After removal of 10 bases from V and 3 bases from J, the junction contained 5 bases not matched to a gene. CDR1 is LNHDA and CDR2 is SQIVND in the germline V gene (reference sequence). The CDR3 loop reads CATRTSGGLYNEQFF. CDR3 sequence (DNA): TGTGCCACCCGGACTAGCGGGGGGCTCTACAATGAGCAGTTCTTC.

The V gene is TRBV10-1, the J gene TRBJ2-5; maybe TRBD2 (5 bases). With 2 bases removed from V and 5 bases from J, the gap between germline ends came to 12 bases. The CDR3 is 14 amino acids. Germline CDR1 reads WNHNN; CDR2 reads SYGVQD (reference sequence). CDR3 coding DNA: TGCGCCAGCAGTGAGAAGCGGTCCGTTGAGACCCAGTACTTC. Protein product: CASSEKRSVETQYF.